This T cell receptor (beta chain) was recovered during a study of OX40 agonist ivuxolimab in advanced cancers. Study summary: Antecedent anti-PD-1, anti-PD-L1 or anti-CTLA-4 therapy was permissible, with 40% having received some. Notes on the study in general: More expanded clones were found, on average, in CD8+ than in CD4+ T cells. CD4+ and CD8+ blood T cells expanded clonally by week 6 at 0.1 to 3.0 mg/kg. Some nonresponders additionally presented with little normalized T-cell clonal expansion.

Measured with immunoSEQ multiplex PCR; TCRdb has only the in-frame clones, and not every one. The sample contains 55,000 to 70,000 clones, 86% of which appear only once. A word on this clone: Its antigen is not known.

Trimming pared 3 bases from V and 6 bases from J, leaving 9 bases between. CDR1 and CDR2 from the germline V gene are LNHNV and YYDKDF (reference sequence). CDR3 length equals 12 residues. The source is an adult with an advanced solid tumor such as melanoma, head and neck, liver or kidney cancer. The V and J genes are TRBV15 and TRBJ2-7, with D perhaps TRBD1 (6 bases). Sequencing was performed on CD4+ or CD8+ T cells sorted from blood, taken in a trial of the OX40 agonist ivuxolimab. CDR3 protein: CATSRDSLEQYF. DNA of the CDR3: TGTGCCACCAGCAGGGACAGCCTCGAGCAGTACTTC.